The 10 T cell receptor beta chains given below trace back to one sample, sequenced in a study of cytomegalovirus exposure and HLA in healthy donors. The study ran its PCR with 60 Vbeta and 13 Jbeta primers. TCRdb keeps only in-frame clones here, not all; method: immunoSEQ multiplex PCR. The sample yields around 120,000 clones, 8.5% to 10% seen once. Sequenced sample: PBMCs. Source of these receptors: a man between 25 and 39 years old in good health and CMV-seronegative.

This clone appeared a few times. The chain uses TRBV19 and TRBJ1-1; 9 bases map to TRBD1. Looked up from germline, CDR1 is LNHDA and CDR2 is SQIVND (reference sequence). The length of the CDR3 is 13 residues. V was clipped by 9 bases and J by 7 bases; unmatched bases: 9. CDR3 region: CASGRDREDEAFF. CDR3 in DNA: TGTGCCAGCGGGCGGGACAGGGAGGATGAAGCTTTCTTT.

This CDR3 reads CASRSGELYEQYF. The CDR3 region has the DNA TGTGCCAGCCGTAGCGGGGAACTCTACGAGCAGTACTTC. The rearrangement uses TRBV19 and TRBJ2-7; TRBD2 agrees at 8 bases. J was trimmed by 3 bases and V by 9 bases; bases with no gene match: 7. The CDR3 is 13 amino acids. Germline values: CDR1 LNHDA, CDR2 SQIVND (reference sequence).

The chain employs TRBV11-2 and TRBJ2-1; 7 bases are shared with TRBD1. The CDR3 length is 15 residues. V lost 4 bases to trimming and J lost 8 bases; unmatched junction nucleotides: 11. The germline V gene has CDR1 SGHAT and CDR2 FQNNGV. CDR3 sequence (DNA): TGTGCCAGCAGCTCTCGACAGGGACCCGAGGATGAGCAGTTCTTC. It specifies CASSSRQGPEDEQFF.

This clone was seen more than once but under ten times. CDR3 residues: CASSLQGTGNTIYF. Written as DNA, the CDR3 is TGTGCCAGCAGCCTACAGGGAACTGGAAACACCATATATTTT. The J gene is TRBJ1-3, the V gene TRBV28; weak D call: TRBD1 (6 bases). V was trimmed by 6 bases and J by 2 bases, leaving 11 bases between them. Germline CDR1 MDHEN, CDR2 SYDVKM. The CDR3 loop spans 14 amino acids.

The chain carries TRBV7-9 and TRBJ1-1; D possibly corresponds to TRBD1 (6 bases). The CDR3 loop spans 15 amino acids. Germline V gene data show CDR1 as SEHNR and CDR2 as FQNEAQ (reference sequence). Trimming shortened V by 3 bases and J by 0 bases, and 11 bases separated the two germline ends. CDR3 region: CASSFRTAMNTEAFF. In DNA, the CDR3 is TGTGCCAGCAGCTTCCGGACAGCTATGAACACTGAAGCTTTCTTT.

The V gene is TRBV19, the J gene TRBJ2-3, with 7 positions matching TRBD2. The CDR3 has 15 amino acids. CDR1 is LNHDA, CDR2 SQIVND, per germline (reference sequence). The V segment lost 3 bases and the J segment 0 bases; nucleotides outside the gene matches: 3. The CDR3 spells CASSMVRGSTDTQYF. CDR3 coding DNA: TGTGCCAGTAGTATGGTGCGGGGGAGCACAGATACGCAGTATTTT.

This clone was seen more than once but under ten times. The chain links TRBV25-1 to TRBJ2-7, with a tentative D call TRBD1 (5 bases). Germline V lookup: CDR1 MGHDK, CDR2 SYGVNS. Between the trimmed V and J ends, which lost 1 base and 7 bases, there was a span of 14 bases. The CDR3 length is 14 residues. CDR3 sequence: CASSEWTSPGEQYF. CDR3 sequence (DNA): TGTGCCAGCAGTGAATGGACATCTCCAGGGGAGCAGTACTTC.

This clone was found a few times. This rearrangement joins TRBV5-1 to TRBJ1-1; D call uncertain. Germline CDR1 reads SGHRS; CDR2 reads YFSETQ. The CDR3 covers 13 residues. The germline V and J ends were trimmed by 4 bases and 0 bases, with 7 bases remaining between them. The CDR3 is CASSHELNTEAFF. DNA for the CDR3: TGCGCCAGCAGCCATGAGTTGAACACTGAAGCTTTCTTT.

The chain joins TRBV19 to TRBJ2-7; tentative D call: TRBD2 (5 bases). The CDR3 runs 14 residues. V was clipped by 6 bases and J by 5 bases, with 17 bases between them. Germline lookup yields CDR1 LNHDA and CDR2 SQIVND (reference sequence). CDR3 nucleotide sequence: TGTGCCAGTAGAACCCAGCGGACTCCTGACGAGCAGTACTTC. It is translated as CASRTQRTPDEQYF.

This clone has a handful of counts. The chain combines TRBV21-1 with TRBJ1-4. TRBV21-1 is deemed a pseudogene. This CDR3 is built from 19 residues. CDR3: CASSKVNGRPGGTNEKLFF. In DNA form, the CDR3 reads TGTGCCAGCAGCAAAGTAAATGGGAGACCAGGTGGAACTAATGAAAAACTGTTTTTT.